This passage covers 26 T cell receptor beta chains from one sample sequenced in a study of T cell responses to AZD1222 COVID-19 vaccine. The protocol was immunoSEQ multiplex PCR, while the TCRdb copy is restricted to in-frame clones and leaves out a portion. Here the sample spans about 140,000 clones, nearly 90% being singletons. This specimen consisted of peripheral blood, obtained 28 days after the second dose of the MenACWY control vaccine. These receptors were taken from an adult who received the MenACWY meningococcal vaccine as a control.

V and J are TRBV4-1 and TRBJ2-3; D is ambiguous. Germline CDR1 MGHRA, CDR2 YSYEKL. V shed 1 base and J shed 7 bases, with 15 bases lying between them. The CDR3 sequence is 15 residues long. CDR3 bases: TGCGCCAGCAGCCAAGTGATATCCAGGCGACATACGCAGTATTTT. Its translation is CASSQVISRRHTQYF.

This chain links TRBV18 with TRBJ1-5; D is perhaps TRBD1 (6 bases). The CDR3 runs to 16 residues. Germline values: CDR1 KGHSH, CDR2 LQKENI. Between the trimmed V and J ends, which lost 0 bases and 2 bases, there was a span of 11 bases. DNA for the CDR3: TGTGCCAGCTCACCACCAGGCAGGGGTGGCAATCAGCCCCAGCATTTT. Amino acids: CASSPPGRGGNQPQHF. Looking up the rest from reference TRBV18 and TRBJ1-5 gives the full variable domain: NAGVMQNPRHLVRRRGQEARLRCSPMKGHSHVYWYRQLPEEGLKFMVYLQKENIIDESGMPKERFSAEFPKEGPSILRIQQVVRGDSAAYFCASSPPGRGGNQPQHFGDGTRLSIL.

This chain uses TRBV5-1 with TRBJ1-2; D is uncertain. The CDR3 is made up of 13 amino acids. In germline, CDR1 is SGHRS, CDR2 YFSETQ. Deletions cut 5 bases from V and 7 bases from J, with 15 bases between. CDR3 sequence: CASSRDIESGYTF. The CDR3 DNA is TGCGCCAGCAGTCGTGACATTGAAAGTGGCTACACCTTC.

This chain connects TRBV11-3 to TRBJ2-2, with 12 bases aligning to TRBD2. Germline V lookup: CDR1 SGHNT, CDR2 YENEEA. The CDR3 is 16 amino acids. Trimming took 5 bases from V and 1 from J; bases not matched to a gene: 2. The chain's CDR3 is CASSPLAGGNTGELFF. Written as DNA, the CDR3 is TGTGCCAGCAGCCCACTAGCGGGAGGGAACACCGGGGAGCTGTTTTTT.

This chain connects TRBV28 to TRBJ1-2; D not certain. V was shortened by 7 bases and J by 4 bases, with 10 bases between the two germline ends. The germline CDR1 and CDR2 sequences are MDHEN and SYDVKM. This CDR3 is built from 12 residues. The CDR3 region has the DNA TGTGCCAGCATGGGAGAAGGCTATGGCTACACCTTC. As protein: CASMGEGYGYTF.

The rearrangement links TRBV5-5 to TRBJ1-1; TRBD1 agrees at 8 bases. This CDR3 comprises 15 residues. V was clipped by 8 bases and J by 1 base; unmatched bases: 10. CDR1 and CDR2 (germline): SGHKS, YYEKEE (reference sequence). The DNA of the CDR3 is TGTGCCAGTCATCGACAGGGGCCCCAGAACACTGAAGCTTTCTTT. Protein sequence: CASHRQGPQNTEAFF.

The V gene is TRBV7-9, the J gene TRBJ2-5; D is ambiguous. The ends were cut back, 1 base at V and 6 bases at J, with 12 bases in the middle. In germline, CDR1 is SEHNR, CDR2 FQNEAQ (reference sequence). This CDR3 spans 14 amino acids. For the CDR3, the DNA is TGTGCCAGCAGCTTAGATCCGGCGAGCAAGACCCAGTACTTC. Amino acids: CASSLDPASKTQYF.

The table lists this clone with a count of one. The V and J genes are TRBV7-9 and TRBJ1-1; 8 bases fit TRBD1. This CDR3 comprises 14 residues. Germline V CDR1 and CDR2: SEHNR, FQNEAQ (reference sequence). The V gene end was trimmed by 6 bases and the J gene end by 1 base; junction bases not matched to a gene: 4. The CDR3 nucleotides read TGTGCCAGCAGTGCTCAGGGGGCGAACACTGAAGCTTTCTTT. This codes for CASSAQGANTEAFF. The full variable domain, rest sourced from reference TRBV7-9 and TRBJ1-1, is DTGVSQNPRHKITKRGQNVTFRCDPISEHNRLYWYRQTLGQGPEFLTYFQNEAQLEKSRLLSDRFSAERPKGSFSTLEIQRTEQGDSAMYLCASSAQGANTEAFFGQGTRLTVV.

The rearrangement uses TRBV28 and TRBJ1-1; 10 bases agree with TRBD1. Germline V gives CDR1 MDHEN, CDR2 SYDVKM. Trimming at V came to 6 bases and at J to 1 base, leaving 11 bases not matched to a gene. The CDR3 length is 17 residues. The CDR3 spells CASRASIGTGANTEAFF. In DNA, the CDR3 is TGTGCCAGCAGGGCTTCCATAGGGACAGGGGCGAACACTGAAGCTTTCTTT.

This clone was recorded a few times. V and J are TRBV12-3 or TRBV12-4 and TRBJ2-7; D remains ambiguous. This CDR3 contains 12 residues. V lost 5 bases and J 0 bases, leaving 5 bases between the germline ends. The CDR3 sequence: CASSPPSYEQYF. The CDR3 DNA reads TGTGCCAGCAGTCCTCCCTCCTACGAGCAGTACTTC.

This clone was seen a single time. The chain links TRBV15 to TRBJ2-1; possibly TRBD2 for D (6 bases). Between the trimmed V and J ends, which lost 3 bases and 8 bases, there was a span of 14 bases. Germline-derived CDR1 and CDR2 are LNHNV and YYDKDF (reference sequence). This CDR3 region has 14 residues. In DNA, the CDR3 is TGTGCCACCAGCAGTGCGGGACTCCCCGATGAGCAGTTCTTC. Translated: CATSSAGLPDEQFF. The variable domain in full, completed from reference TRBV15 and TRBJ2-1, reads DAMVIQNPRYQVTQFGKPVTLSCSQTLNHNVMYWYQQKSSQAPKLLFHYYDKDFNNEADTPDNFQSRRPNTSFCFLDIRSPGLGDTAMYLCATSSAGLPDEQFFGPGTRLTVL.

The chain uses TRBV30 and TRBJ1-2; D ambiguous. The CDR3 runs 12 residues. CDR1 is GTSNPN, CDR2 SVGIG, per germline (reference sequence). V lost 1 base and J lost 14, with 17 bases in between. CDR3 residues: CAWSGGKGLHTF. The CDR3 nucleotides read TGTGCCTGGAGTGGGGGAAAAGGACTGCATACCTTC.

The chain is built from TRBV19 and TRBJ1-4; TRBD1 agrees at 7 bases. From germline, CDR1 is LNHDA and CDR2 SQIVND (reference sequence). J lost 8 bases, V lost 3 bases, and 3 bases had no gene match. There are 13 residues in the CDR3. In DNA, the CDR3 is TGTGCCAGTAGTATCCAGGGGGGGGAAAAACTGTTTTTT. Amino acids: CASSIQGGEKLFF. Full variable domain (outside the CDR3, taken from reference TRBV19 and TRBJ1-4): DGGITQSPKYLFRKEGQNVTLSCEQNLNHDAMYWYRQDPGQGLRLIYYSQIVNDFQKGDIAEGYSVSREKKESFPLTVTSAQKNPTAFYLCASSIQGGEKLFFGSGTQLSVL.

The gene calls are TRBV4-3 and TRBJ2-5; tentatively, D is TRBD1 (6 bases). Trimming removed 3 bases from V and 2 bases from J, with 10 bases in between. The length of the CDR3 is 14 residues. Germline V lookup: CDR1 LGHNA, CDR2 YSLEER. CDR3 nucleotide sequence: TGCGCCAGCAGCCACCTCGACAGGCAAGAGACCCAGTACTTC. Its translation is CASSHLDRQETQYF.

V is TRBV9 and J is TRBJ2-1, with TRBD2 as a possible D gene (5 bases). Trimming shortened V by 1 base and J by 5 bases, and 16 bases separated the two germline ends. From germline, CDR1 is SGDLS and CDR2 YYNGEE. There are 16 residues in the CDR3. This CDR3 reads CASSVPLGGLNNEQFF. The CDR3 nucleotides read TGTGCCAGCAGCGTACCCCTGGGCGGGCTCAACAATGAGCAGTTCTTC. Supplemented by reference TRBV9 and TRBJ2-1, the full variable domain reads DSGVTQTPKHLITATGQRVTLRCSPRSGDLSVYWYQQSLDQGLQFLIQYYNGEERAKGNILERFSAQQFPDLHSELNLSSLELGDSALYFCASSVPLGGLNNEQFFGPGTRLTVL.

The V call is TRBV28, the J call TRBJ1-3, with D uncertain. The germline gives CDR1 MDHEN, CDR2 SYDVKM. This CDR3 spans 14 amino acids. V was shortened by 6 bases and J by 0 bases, with 9 bases between the two germline ends. DNA of the CDR3: TGTGCCAGCAGGGATTCCTACTCTGGAAACACCATATATTTT. Translating gives CASRDSYSGNTIYF.

V usage is TRBV18 and J usage is TRBJ1-1, with D unresolved. Deletions cut 1 base from V and 1 base from J, with 7 bases between. The CDR3 covers 14 residues. Germline V CDR1 and CDR2: KGHSH, LQKENI. CDR3 sequence (DNA): TGTGCCAGCTCACCACTTTTGGGGAACACTGAAGCTTTCTTT. The encoded protein is CASSPLLGNTEAFF.

The rearrangement joins TRBV4-2 to TRBJ2-3; unclear D gene. The germline V gene has CDR1 LGHNA and CDR2 YNFKEQ. The CDR3 covers 14 residues. Trimming shortened V by 3 bases and J by 0 bases, and 7 bases separated the two germline ends. Here the CDR3 DNA reads TGTGCCAGCAGCCAGACATTTAGCACAGATACGCAGTATTTT. Its translation: CASSQTFSTDTQYF.

The chain combines TRBV12-3 or TRBV12-4 with TRBJ2-5; D not certain. Trimming took 1 base from V and 5 from J, leaving 8 bases between them. CDR3 size: 13 residues. The CDR3 sequence: CASSLVGRETQYF. DNA for the CDR3: TGTGCCAGCAGTTTAGTGGGTCGGGAGACCCAGTACTTC.

The chain joins TRBV5-1 to TRBJ1-1; D not resolved. This CDR3 has 13 residues. V lost 1 base and J 3 bases, leaving 7 bases between the germline ends. The germline V gene encodes CDR1 SGHRS and CDR2 YFSETQ. CDR3 residues: CASSLTVDTEAFF. In nucleotides, the CDR3 is TGCGCCAGCAGCTTGACGGTGGACACTGAAGCTTTCTTT.

The chain has TRBV12-5 and TRBJ2-3; 9 nucleotides match TRBD1. Germline trimming cut 4 bases from V and 6 bases from J; bases unmatched to any gene: 11. The germline V gene encodes CDR1 LGHNT and CDR2 FRNRAP. CDR3 length equals 16 residues. In DNA form, the CDR3 reads TGTGCTAGTGGTTCGGGCCCGGACAGGGGAACGGATACGCAGTATTTT. The encoded protein is CASGSGPDRGTDTQYF.

V and J are TRBV2 and TRBJ1-1; no clear D. Germline V lookup: CDR1 SNHLY, CDR2 FYNNEI. Trimming removed 4 bases at V and 6 bases at J, with 9 bases between. This CDR3 is built from 12 residues. The CDR3 here is CASSVIFSEAFF. CDR3 DNA: TGTGCCAGCAGTGTCATCTTCTCTGAAGCTTTCTTT.

The genes are TRBV5-5 and TRBJ2-7, with D unresolved. The V gene's germline CDR1 is SGHKS and CDR2 YYEKEE (reference sequence). The CDR3 runs 12 residues. Between the trimmed V and J ends, which lost 1 base and 3 bases, there was a span of 5 bases. The CDR3 coding sequence is TGTGCCAGCAGCTTGAATGGCTACGAGCAGTACTTC. Translation gives CASSLNGYEQYF.

The V gene is TRBV3-1 (or the pseudogene TRBV3-2), the J gene TRBJ1-6; D call uncertain. The CDR3 contains 14 residues. Per germline, CDR1 LGHDT and CDR2 YNNKEL (reference sequence). Trimming left V 3 bases short and J 4 bases short, with 7 bases between. In nucleotides, the CDR3 is TGTGCCAGCAGCCACGGACGTTATAATTCACCCCTCCACTTT. Translated, it gives CASSHGRYNSPLHF.

J is TRBJ1-1 and V is TRBV27; 7 bases map to TRBD1. The V gene end was trimmed by 6 bases and the J gene end by 0 bases; junction bases not matched to a gene: 4. Germline loops: CDR1 MNHEY, CDR2 SMNVEV (reference sequence). The CDR3 is 14 amino acids. CDR3 DNA sequence: TGTGCCAGCAGGGGACAGTCCATGAACACTGAAGCTTTCTTT. Its translation is CASRGQSMNTEAFF.

This clone was recorded once. CDR3 sequence (DNA): TGTGCCAGCACCGGACTCAACACAGATACGCAGTATTTT. As protein: CASTGLNTDTQYF. The gene calls are TRBV12-3 or TRBV12-4 and TRBJ2-3, with TRBD2 as a possible D gene (5 bases). The CDR3 is 13 residues long. Trimming pared 7 bases from V and 2 bases from J, leaving 10 bases between.